This is a list of T cell receptor beta chains from one sample in a study of OX40 agonist ivuxolimab in advanced cancers. The method was immunoSEQ multiplex PCR; TCRdb's version includes in-frame clones alone and lacks a portion of them. The sample shows around 56,000 clones, approximately 91% of them seen only once. The specimen was CD4+ or CD8+ T cells sorted from blood, collected in a trial of the OX40 agonist ivuxolimab. These receptors came from an adult with an advanced solid tumor such as melanoma, head and neck, liver or kidney cancer. Each CDR3 is given with its conserved first and last residue. Each record gives: D gene, V gene, CDR3 length, J gene, clone size, CDR3 protein, CDR3 DNA. A D gene is named only where the DNA matches it firmly. Size is stated for part of the rows, as once, few or many counts, or as a class when the clone is expanded.

TRBD1,TRBV19,13,TRBJ1-2,few,CAIGQGGFYGYTF,TGTGCCATCGGACAGGGCGGGTTCTATGGCTACACCTTC
-,TRBV2,15,TRBJ1-4,-,CASAPAPGVNEKLFF,TGTGCCAGCGCTCCAGCCCCTGGGGTTAATGAAAAACTGTTTTTT
TRBD1,TRBV7-9,16,TRBJ1-4,-,CASSFPRTGVNEKLFF,TGTGCCAGCAGCTTTCCCCGAACAGGGGTCAATGAAAAACTGTTTTTT
-,TRBV6-1,13,TRBJ2-2,-,CAEGGKDTGELFF,TGTGCCGAGGGGGGCAAGGACACCGGGGAGCTGTTTTTT
-,TRBV9,15,TRBJ2-7,-,CASSAGGGPTYEQYF,TGTGCCAGCAGCGCAGGAGGGGGCCCAACTTACGAGCAGTACTTC
-,TRBV7-9,14,TRBJ1-1,few,CASSLVGDQTEAFF,TGTGCCAGCAGCTTAGTTGGGGATCAGACTGAAGCTTTCTTT
-,TRBV7-9,12,TRBJ1-1,many,CASSSPGTEAFF,TGTGCCAGCAGCTCCCCTGGGACTGAAGCTTTCTTT
-,TRBV6-5,15,TRBJ2-1,few,CASRPTGTTYNEQFF,TGTGCCAGCAGGCCGACCGGGACGACTTACAATGAGCAGTTCTTC
-,TRBV4-1,14,TRBJ2-7,-,CASSRDVGGYEQYF,TGCGCCAGCAGCAGGGACGTGGGGGGCTACGAGCAGTACTTC
-,TRBV7-8,14,TRBJ2-7,few,CASSRMGVSYEQYF,TGTGCCAGCAGCCGTATGGGGGTCTCCTACGAGCAGTACTTC
-,TRBV28,14,TRBJ1-1,-,CASSLRGLNTEAFF,TGTGCCAGCAGTTTGCGAGGGTTGAACACTGAAGCTTTCTTT
TRBD2,TRBV11-2,16,TRBJ2-1,-,CASSSGTSGPYNEQFF,TGTGCCAGCAGCTCGGGGACTAGCGGACCCTACAATGAGCAGTTCTTC
-,TRBV19,14,TRBJ2-4,-,CASSPTGESNIQYF,TGTGCCAGTAGCCCCACGGGAGAAAGCAACATTCAGTACTTC
TRBD2,TRBV2,16,TRBJ2-1,-,CASSEGRGGGYNEQFF,TGTGCCAGCAGCGAAGGACGGGGGGGCGGGTACAATGAGCAGTTCTTC
TRBD1,TRBV5-1,15,TRBJ1-1,-,CASSLGDRGDTEAFF,TGCGCCAGCAGCTTGGGGGACAGAGGCGACACTGAAGCTTTCTTT
-,TRBV5-1,14,TRBJ1-2,-,CASSEGQWGYGYTF,TGCGCCAGCAGCGAGGGACAATGGGGCTATGGCTACACCTTC
TRBD1,TRBV5-8,17,TRBJ1-5,-,CASSPRTGGAGNQPQHF,TGTGCCAGCAGCCCGCGGACAGGGGGCGCGGGCAATCAGCCCCAGCATTTT
-,TRBV7-6,14,TRBJ1-5,-,CASSDGQLNQPQHF,TGTGCCAGCAGCGATGGACAGCTCAATCAGCCCCAGCATTTT